The 18 T cell receptor beta chains below were found in one sample sequenced in a study of OX40 agonist ivuxolimab in advanced cancers. Clones were sequenced by immunoSEQ multiplex PCR, and TCRdb holds only the in-frame ones, with some missing. This table holds 100,000 to 150,000 clones, around 93% found once. Sequenced here: CD4+ or CD8+ T cells sorted from blood, sampled in a trial of the OX40 agonist ivuxolimab. These receptors all stem from an adult with an advanced solid tumor such as melanoma, head and neck, liver or kidney cancer.

J is TRBJ1-4 and V is TRBV18, with 10 positions matching TRBD1. The J segment lost 5 bases and the V segment lost 3 bases, leaving 0 bases of the junction unmatched. The CDR3 loop spans 14 amino acids. Germline V CDR1 and CDR2: KGHSH, LQKENI. The CDR3 reads CASSPDRGNEKLFF. In DNA form, the CDR3 reads TGTGCCAGCTCACCGGACAGGGGGAATGAAAAACTGTTTTTT.

V gene TRBV6-5 combines with J gene TRBJ2-7; 9 bases agree with TRBD1. With 2 bases clipped from V and 5 bases from J, the junction kept 4 bases outside the gene matches. This CDR3 comprises 14 residues. Germline V gene lookup returns CDR1 MNHEY and CDR2 SVGAGI. CDR3 coding DNA: TGTGCCAGCAGTTACCGGGACAGGGTCCACGAGCAGTACTTC. Protein product: CASSYRDRVHEQYF.

Here the CDR3 reads CASSPRITGTPGYTF. The DNA of the CDR3 is TGTGCCAGCTCACCCAGAATCACCGGGACACCTGGCTACACCTTC. The chain recombines TRBV18 with TRBJ1-2, with D perhaps matching TRBD1 (6 bases). CDR1 and CDR2 (germline): KGHSH, LQKENI. V was pared by 3 bases and J by 7 bases, with 18 bases between. CDR3 size: 15 residues.

J is TRBJ1-2 and V is TRBV7-4; 10 bases match TRBD1. Germline V gene sequence: CDR1 SGHVT, CDR2 SQSDAQ. J lost 6 bases, V lost 5 bases, and 3 bases had no gene match. This CDR3 has 13 residues. The CDR3 nucleotides are TGTGCCAGCAGCCCGGGACAGGGGAATGGCTACACCTTC. Translation gives CASSPGQGNGYTF.

This clone was seen once. The chain carries TRBV6-4 and TRBJ2-2; 15 bases map to TRBD2. In germline, CDR1 is MRHNA, CDR2 SNTAGT. This CDR3 region has 17 residues. V shed 6 bases and J 4 bases; nucleotides not matched to a gene: 6. CDR3 sequence: CASRPGLAGGGTGELFF. CDR3 bases: TGTGCCAGCAGACCGGGACTAGCGGGAGGAGGCACCGGGGAGCTGTTTTTT.

This chain links TRBV7-2 with TRBJ2-2; D uncertain. The germline V and J ends were trimmed by 5 bases and 0 bases, with 10 bases remaining between them. The CDR3 contains 15 residues. The germline CDR1 and CDR2 sequences are SGHTA and FQGNSA. In nucleotides, the CDR3 is TGTGCCAGCAGCACTATAGGAGCGAACACCGGGGAGCTGTTTTTT. Translation: CASSTIGANTGELFF.

The V call is TRBV15, the J call TRBJ2-7, with TRBD1 matching 10 bases. Unmatched junction bases numbered 6, after V lost 1 base and J lost 6 bases. The germline gives CDR1 LNHNV, CDR2 YYDKDF (reference sequence). The CDR3 consists of 15 residues. The CDR3 sequence is CATSRGGTGDFEQYF. The CDR3 DNA sequence: TGTGCCACCAGCAGAGGTGGGACAGGGGATTTCGAGCAGTACTTC.

The chain carries TRBV19 and TRBJ1-3; weak D call: TRBD1 (5 bases). Germline V CDR1 and CDR2: LNHDA, SQIVND (reference sequence). This CDR3 is built from 17 residues. The V and J ends lost 9 bases and 0 bases respectively, with 21 bases between them. This CDR3 is CASVSTGLLSSGNTIYF. The CDR3 DNA is TGTGCCAGCGTCTCAACGGGACTCCTGTCCTCTGGAAACACCATATATTTT.

The J gene is TRBJ1-2, the V gene TRBV4-3; TRBD1 is a possible D gene (6 bases). Deletions cut 1 base from V and 5 bases from J, with 14 bases between. The CDR3 runs to 15 residues. Germline CDR1 and CDR2: LGHNA and YSLEER. CDR3 loop: CASSQGPGQLYGYTF. CDR3 DNA: TGCGCCAGCAGCCAAGGTCCGGGACAACTGTATGGCTACACCTTC.

The rearrangement joins TRBV9 to TRBJ2-7; D may be TRBD1 (5 bases). The CDR3 covers 16 residues. V dropped 3 bases and J dropped 2 bases, with 18 bases sitting between them. Germline CDR1 reads SGDLS; CDR2 reads YYNGEE. CDR3 bases: TGTGCCAGCAGCGCCTCCGGACACCACGACGCCTACGAGCAGTACTTC. This gives the protein CASSASGHHDAYEQYF.

This sequence joins TRBV6-5 and TRBJ1-2; perhaps TRBD1 as D (6 bases). Germline values: CDR1 MNHEY, CDR2 SVGAGI. V lost 7 bases and J lost 4, with 19 bases in between. The CDR3 contains 15 residues. The CDR3 loop is CASTKGVRGIYGYTF. CDR3 DNA: TGTGCCAGCACCAAGGGGGTGCGGGGGATCTATGGCTACACCTTC.

The chain has TRBV6-1 and TRBJ2-1; no clear D gene. The CDR3 covers 10 residues. CDR1 and CDR2 from the germline V gene are MNHNS and SASEGT. V lost 8 bases and J 8 bases, leaving 7 bases between the germline ends. The DNA for the CDR3 is TGTGCCAGCGGAATCCATGAGCAGTTCTTC. Translating gives CASGIHEQFF.

The chain is built from TRBV19 and TRBJ2-6; D ambiguous. The CDR3 is 13 residues long. Germline V gene lookup returns CDR1 LNHDA and CDR2 SQIVND (reference sequence). Trimming took off 7 bases at V and 2 bases at J, with 6 bases between the two ends. In nucleotides, the CDR3 is TGTGCCAGTAAGTGGCCTGGGGCCAACGTCCTGACTTTC. Its protein product is CASKWPGANVLTF.

The chain has TRBV11-2 and TRBJ2-7; TRBD1 might be the D (6 bases). Germline V lookup: CDR1 SGHAT, CDR2 FQNNGV. The CDR3 covers 15 residues. Trimming pared 5 bases from V and 2 bases from J, leaving 16 bases between. The CDR3 loop reads CASSHRIRGPYEQYF. The CDR3 nucleotides are TGTGCCAGCAGCCACCGAATCAGGGGCCCCTACGAGCAGTACTTC.

This clone occurred a few times. The V and J genes are TRBV7-9 and TRBJ2-5, with D perhaps matching TRBD1 or TRBD2 (6 bases each). Germline V gives CDR1 SEHNR, CDR2 FQNEAQ (reference sequence). The V and J ends lost 2 bases and 7 bases respectively, with 20 bases between them. The CDR3 totals 16 residues. The CDR3 bases are TGTGCCAGCAGCTTATGGGAACCCGGGGGCCGAGGGACCCAGTACTTC. Translating it yields CASSLWEPGGRGTQYF.

The chain employs TRBV5-1 and TRBJ2-1, with TRBD2 matching 8 bases. Trimming at V came to 4 bases and at J to 3 bases, leaving 6 bases not matched to a gene. The CDR3 contains 15 residues. CDR1 SGHRS and CDR2 YFSETQ come from the germline V gene. The CDR3 reads CASSPRLALYNEQFF. The DNA of the CDR3 is TGCGCCAGCAGCCCCCGACTAGCGCTCTACAATGAGCAGTTCTTC. The full variable domain, rest sourced from reference TRBV5-1 and TRBJ2-1, is KAGVTQTPRYLIKTRGQQVTLSCSPISGHRSVSWYQQTPGQGLQFLFEYFSETQRNKGNFPGRFSGRQFSNSRSEMNVSTLELGDSALYLCASSPRLALYNEQFFGPGTRLTVL.

About this clone: A junction end diverges from the germline sequence, so it may reflect a read error. The chain has TRBV5-4 and TRBJ1-1, with TRBD1 as a possible D gene (6 bases). The CDR3 loop spans 14 amino acids. Germline V gene sequence: CDR1 SGHNT, CDR2 YYREEE (reference sequence). CDR3: CASSQDRGLPEAFF. The CDR3 DNA follows: TGCGCCAGCAGCCAAGATAGGGGGTTGCCTGAAGCTTTCTTT. Full variable domain (missing parts from reference TRBV5-4 and TRBJ1-1): ETGVTQSPTHLIKTRGQQVTLRCSSQSGHNTVSWYQQALGQGPQFIFQYYREEENGRGNFPPRFSGLQFPNYSSELNVNALELDDSALYLCASSQDRGLPEAFFGQGTRLTVV.

The chain couples TRBV4-1 to TRBJ2-3; D is ambiguous. The CDR3 loop spans 12 amino acids. The germline V and J ends were trimmed by 2 bases and 3 bases, with 3 bases remaining between them. The germline V gene has CDR1 MGHRA and CDR2 YSYEKL. CDR3 protein: CASSQSTDTQYF. CDR3 nucleotides: TGCGCCAGCAGCCAATCTACAGATACGCAGTATTTT.